One sample yielded the 32 T cell receptor beta chains listed below, sequenced in a study of shared clonotypes between healthy human individuals. The method was immunoSEQ multiplex PCR; TCRdb's version includes in-frame clones alone and lacks a portion of them. Of around 2.5 million clones listed, 93% were seen once; the top ten hold roughly 0.36%. Input material: naive CD4+ T cells from PBMCs. Subset defined: CD45RA+ positively selected. Source of these receptors: a man aged 18 to 29 in good health. Some clones in this sample may be carry-over from other donors' samples.

J is TRBJ2-6 and V is TRBV7-8; TRBD1 matches 8 bases. The V gene end was trimmed by 2 bases and the J gene end by 0 bases; junction bases not matched to a gene: 9. The length of the CDR3 is 19 residues. In germline, CDR1 is SGHVS, CDR2 FQNEAQ. CDR3 loop: CASSLPRTGPLSGANVLTF. The DNA for the CDR3 is TGTGCCAGCAGCTTACCCAGGACAGGGCCCCTCTCTGGGGCCAACGTCCTGACTTTC.

V and J are TRBV11-2 and TRBJ2-7, with TRBD1 as a possible D gene (6 bases). V was clipped by 5 bases and J by 0 bases, with 23 bases between them. This CDR3 is 18 amino acids long. CDR1 is SGHAT, CDR2 FQNNGV, per germline. The CDR3 DNA sequence: TGTGCCAGCAGCAAACGAAGTGGGGGCCTAACCCTCTCCTACGAGCAGTACTTC. This encodes CASSKRSGGLTLSYEQYF.

The chain couples TRBV5-1 to TRBJ2-5; either TRBD1 or TRBD2 may fit D (5 bases each). Trimming stripped 2 bases from V and 1 base from J, with 12 bases between. The CDR3 covers 15 residues. The germline V gene has CDR1 SGHRS and CDR2 YFSETQ. The DNA of the CDR3 is TGCGCCAGCAGCTTCGGTAGAGGGGTCCAAGAGACCCAGTACTTC. As protein: CASSFGRGVQETQYF.

As for this clone: The same CDR3 can be traced to other DNA sequences in this sample. The DNA for the CDR3 is TGTGCCAGCAGTGAAGGAAGAGAGACCCAGTACTTC. Amino acid sequence: CASSEGRETQYF. The chain has TRBV2 and TRBJ2-5; D unresolved. Germline CDR1 SNHLY, CDR2 FYNNEI. The CDR3 has 12 amino acids. V gave up 1 base and J gave up 4 bases, with 4 bases separating them.

This clone appeared once. V gene TRBV10-3 combines with J gene TRBJ1-4, with a tentative D call TRBD1 (5 bases). CDR3 length equals 14 residues. V gave up 6 bases and J gave up 12 bases, with 20 bases separating them. The germline gives CDR1 ENHRY, CDR2 SYGVKD. For the CDR3, the DNA is TGTGCCATCAGCAACTCACAAGTACCAGGGCAACTGTTTTTT. Translating it yields CAISNSQVPGQLFF.

The V and J genes are TRBV30 and TRBJ2-6; D not certain. CDR1 and CDR2 (germline): GTSNPN, SVGIG (reference sequence). The length of the CDR3 is 14 residues. Trimming took 2 bases from V and 4 from J, leaving 9 bases between them. CDR3 sequence (DNA): TGTGCCTGGAGTTCTCCCGGGGGGGCCAACGTCCTGACTTTC. It is translated as CAWSSPGGANVLTF. Based on the CDR3 plus reference TRBV30 and TRBJ2-6, the full variable domain is SQTIHQWPATLVQPVGSPLSLECTVEGTSNPNLYWYRQAAGRGLQLLFYSVGIGQISSEVPQNLSASRPQDRQFILSSKKLLLSDSGFYLCAWSSPGGANVLTFGAGSRLTVL.

The rearrangement links TRBV5-1 to TRBJ2-3; tentative D call: TRBD2 (6 bases). The V end lost 5 bases, the J end lost 3 bases, and 16 bases lay between the germline ends. The CDR3 is 15 residues long. Germline CDR1 and CDR2: SGHRS and YFSETQ. CDR3 region: CASSPLATLTDTQYF. The CDR3 nucleotides read TGCGCCAGCAGTCCTCTAGCGACCCTAACAGATACGCAGTATTTT. Full variable domain (outside the CDR3, taken from reference TRBV5-1 and TRBJ2-3): KAGVTQTPRYLIKTRGQQVTLSCSPISGHRSVSWYQQTPGQGLQFLFEYFSETQRNKGNFPGRFSGRQFSNSRSEMNVSTLELGDSALYLCASSPLATLTDTQYFGPGTRLTVL.

The chain links TRBV14 to TRBJ2-3; 15 bases map to TRBD2. Germline V CDR1 and CDR2: SGHDN, FVKESK. The CDR3 has 17 residues. The junction had 11 bases not matched to a gene; V was cut back by 5 bases and J by 8 bases. In DNA, the CDR3 is TGTGCCAGCAGCTCGACGACCGGGACTAGCGGGAGGCTTACGCAGTATTTT. Translating gives CASSSTTGTSGRLTQYF.

The CDR3 here is CASSLQGGQETQYF. The DNA for the CDR3 is TGTGCCAGCAGCCTACAGGGCGGGCAAGAGACCCAGTACTTC. V usage is TRBV7-2 and J usage is TRBJ2-5; weak D call: TRBD1 (6 bases). V shed 5 bases and J shed 2 bases, with 12 bases lying between them. Germline V gene data show CDR1 as SGHTA and CDR2 as FQGNSA. The CDR3 has 14 residues.

The chain recombines TRBV19 with TRBJ2-2; D gene unclear. This CDR3 has 12 amino acids. Between the trimmed V and J ends, which lost 8 bases and 7 bases, there was a span of 11 bases. Germline CDR1 reads LNHDA; CDR2 reads SQIVND (reference sequence). The CDR3 DNA reads as TGTGCCAGTCACCCCCCTAGCGGGGAGCTGTTTTTT. Residues: CASHPPSGELFF.

This chain uses TRBV19 with TRBJ2-5; D possibly uses TRBD1 or TRBD2 (5 bases each). This CDR3 has 14 amino acids. Trimming cost V 7 bases and J 1 base, with 13 bases left between them. Germline V gene data show CDR1 as LNHDA and CDR2 as SQIVND (reference sequence). CDR3 DNA sequence: TGTGCCAGTACACCTGGGGGAATCCAAGAGACCCAGTACTTC. Its translation is CASTPGGIQETQYF.

This clone turned up a few times. This chain connects TRBV6-6 to TRBJ1-5, with D possibly TRBD1 on 6 matching bases. The germline V and J ends were trimmed by 4 bases and 7 bases, with 14 bases remaining between them. Germline-derived CDR1 and CDR2 are MNHNY and SVGAGI (reference sequence). The CDR3 spans 14 residues. CDR3 coding DNA: TGTGCCAGCAGTTCTAGGGGGTCGGGGCAGCCCCAGCATTTT. Translated, it gives CASSSRGSGQPQHF.

V and J are TRBV6-1 and TRBJ2-5, with D hard to call. V was pared by 6 bases and J by 10 bases, with 12 bases between. Germline V gives CDR1 MNHNS, CDR2 SASEGT. CDR3 length equals 11 residues. Here the CDR3 reads CASRTYGDQYF. For the CDR3, the DNA is TGTGCCAGCAGGACCTATGGGGACCAGTACTTC.

In this sample, this clone turned up once. The chain employs TRBV27 and TRBJ1-2; D not certain. Deletions cut 6 bases from V and 4 bases from J, with 18 bases between. The CDR3 runs to 15 residues. The germline V gene encodes CDR1 MNHEY and CDR2 SMNVEV (reference sequence). The DNA of the CDR3 is TGTGCCAGCAGCCCTAAAGGGTGGGGAAGCTATGGCTACACCTTC. Translated: CASSPKGWGSYGYTF.

The V and J genes are TRBV6-6 and TRBJ2-7, with 13 positions matching TRBD2. V dropped 5 bases and J dropped 1; count of bases not matched to a gene: 2. Germline values: CDR1 MNHNY, CDR2 SVGAGI (reference sequence). This CDR3 has 15 amino acids. The CDR3 bases are TGTGCCAGCAGTGTGACTAGCGGGGGGTCCTACGAGCAGTACTTC. It codes for CASSVTSGGSYEQYF.

This sequence joins TRBV7-9 and TRBJ2-7; D tentatively reads TRBD1 or TRBD2 (6 bases each). Germline loops: CDR1 SEHNR, CDR2 FQNEAQ (reference sequence). The length of the CDR3 is 17 residues. The V end was cut by 4 bases, the J end by 2 bases, with 21 bases between. The chain's CDR3 is CASSSRGSGGGPYEQYF. Here the CDR3 DNA reads TGTGCCAGCAGCTCCAGGGGTTCCGGGGGAGGACCCTACGAGCAGTACTTC.

The chain employs TRBV28 and TRBJ2-7; D may match TRBD1 or TRBD2 (8 bases each). Germline V CDR1 and CDR2: MDHEN, SYDVKM. CDR3 length: 14 residues. V was shortened by 8 bases and J by 2 bases, with 16 bases between the two germline ends. The DNA of the CDR3 is TGTGCCAGCCTCGGGGGGGGACAGGCCTACGAGCAGTACTTC. Amino acids: CASLGGGQAYEQYF.

The V call is TRBV7-2, the J call TRBJ2-1, with 7 nucleotides matching TRBD2. CDR3 size: 16 residues. The V gene end was trimmed by 1 base and the J gene end by 0 bases; junction bases not matched to a gene: 3. CDR1 and CDR2 from the germline V gene are SGHTA and FQGNSA. The CDR3 nucleotides are TGTGCCAGCAGCTTAGAAGCGGGGAGCTCCTACAATGAGCAGTTCTTC. As protein: CASSLEAGSSYNEQFF.

The chain recombines TRBV19 with TRBJ2-1; D gene unclear. V lost 9 bases and J 5 bases, leaving 14 bases between the germline ends. Germline assignment: CDR1 LNHDA and CDR2 SQIVND (reference sequence). The CDR3 length is 13 residues. The CDR3 region has the DNA TGTGCCAGCATCGATTATTCGAACAATGAGCAGTTCTTC. Translated, it gives CASIDYSNNEQFF. The entire variable domain, with the rest obtained from reference TRBV19 and TRBJ2-1, is as follows: DGGITQSPKYLFRKEGQNVTLSCEQNLNHDAMYWYRQDPGQGLRLIYYSQIVNDFQKGDIAEGYSVSREKKESFPLTVTSAQKNPTAFYLCASIDYSNNEQFFGPGTRLTVL.

The V call is TRBV28, the J call TRBJ2-2; 9 bases agree with TRBD2. Trimming at V came to 2 bases and at J to 3 bases, leaving 13 bases not matched to a gene. This CDR3 contains 19 residues. Germline values: CDR1 MDHEN, CDR2 SYDVKM. The CDR3: CASSLLFGLATFYTGELFF. The CDR3 nucleotides read TGTGCCAGCAGTTTACTGTTCGGACTAGCGACCTTTTACACCGGGGAGCTGTTTTTT.

The J gene is TRBJ1-2, the V gene TRBV9; D remains ambiguous. Germline V gene data show CDR1 as SGDLS and CDR2 as YYNGEE. The CDR3 is made up of 15 amino acids. V was shortened by 0 bases and J by 7 bases, with 16 bases between the two germline ends. The CDR3 loop reads CASSVDRPGGGGYTF. As DNA, the CDR3 is TGTGCCAGCAGCGTAGATAGGCCCGGAGGAGGTGGCTACACCTTC.

The chain is built from TRBV4-2 and TRBJ1-4; D ambiguous. The V end was cut by 5 bases, the J end by 4 bases, with 17 bases between. The CDR3 contains 16 residues. Germline CDR1 and CDR2: LGHNA and YNFKEQ. CDR3 protein: CASSDSSRAFNEKLFF. CDR3 sequence (DNA): TGTGCCAGCAGCGATAGCAGTAGGGCCTTTAATGAAAAACTGTTTTTT.

With regard to this clone: The identical CDR3 is also encoded by other nucleotide sequences in the sample. The V and J genes are TRBV28 and TRBJ1-1; D unresolved. This CDR3 has 13 amino acids. Germline CDR1 MDHEN, CDR2 SYDVKM. Trimming pared 8 bases from V and 2 bases from J, leaving 12 bases between. The CDR3 region has the DNA TGTGCCAGCCGTGGTCGGGGAAACACTGAAGCTTTCTTT. Protein product: CASRGRGNTEAFF.

The gene calls are TRBV10-3 and TRBJ1-1; no definite D call. The germline CDR1 and CDR2 sequences are ENHRY and SYGVKD. The CDR3 is 15 residues long. Trimming cost V 0 bases and J 0 bases, with 8 bases left between them. The CDR3 spells CAISESPGVNTEAFF. Written as DNA, the CDR3 is TGTGCCATCAGTGAGTCCCCGGGAGTGAACACTGAAGCTTTCTTT.

V usage is TRBV5-4 and J usage is TRBJ1-2; TRBD1 agrees at 8 bases. Trimming at V came to 2 bases and at J to 3 bases, leaving 3 bases not matched to a gene. The CDR3 extends over 14 amino acids. Germline V gene data show CDR1 as SGHNT and CDR2 as YYREEE (reference sequence). CDR3 sequence reads: CASSFDRGDYGYTF. The CDR3, as DNA: TGTGCCAGCAGCTTTGACAGGGGAGACTATGGCTACACCTTC.

This chain uses TRBV5-6 with TRBJ2-3; D is perhaps TRBD1 (5 bases). V gave up 4 bases and J gave up 0 bases, with 12 bases separating them. CDR3 size: 15 residues. In germline, CDR1 is SGHDT, CDR2 YYEEEE. In DNA, the CDR3 is TGTGCCAGCAGCCCACTGGGGCGGAGCACAGATACGCAGTATTTT. Translating gives CASSPLGRSTDTQYF.

This chain's CDR3 is CASSRKGLAGEYEQYF. The CDR3 bases are TGTGCCAGTAGCCGAAAGGGACTAGCGGGAGAGTACGAGCAGTACTTC. The chain employs TRBV19 and TRBJ2-7; 14 bases fit TRBD2. J was trimmed by 4 bases and V by 6 bases; bases with no gene match: 8. CDR1 is LNHDA, CDR2 SQIVND, per germline (reference sequence). The CDR3 is 16 amino acids. Drawing the rest from reference TRBV19 and TRBJ2-7, the complete variable domain is DGGITQSPKYLFRKEGQNVTLSCEQNLNHDAMYWYRQDPGQGLRLIYYSQIVNDFQKGDIAEGYSVSREKKESFPLTVTSAQKNPTAFYLCASSRKGLAGEYEQYFGPGTRLTVT.

The chain employs TRBV7-8 and TRBJ1-2; 7 bases map to TRBD1. The CDR3 loop spans 14 amino acids. The V segment lost 5 bases and the J segment 4 bases; nucleotides outside the gene matches: 7. Germline CDR1 is SGHVS and CDR2 is FQNEAQ. CDR3 sequence: CASSTSTGFYGYTF. DNA of the CDR3: TGTGCCAGCAGCACATCGACAGGGTTCTATGGCTACACCTTC.

V is TRBV28 and J is TRBJ2-2; D call uncertain. V gave up 6 bases and J gave up 7 bases, with 18 bases separating them. Germline V gene data show CDR1 as MDHEN and CDR2 as SYDVKM. The CDR3 spans 15 residues. CDR3 loop: CASSQTSSRGGELFF. The CDR3 coding sequence is TGTGCCAGCAGCCAGACATCCTCCCGTGGCGGGGAGCTGTTTTTT.

The rearrangement joins TRBV25-1 to TRBJ1-6, with D perhaps TRBD1 (6 bases). CDR3 length: 15 residues. The germline V gene encodes CDR1 MGHDK and CDR2 SYGVNS. The V end was cut by 5 bases, the J end by 5 bases, with 13 bases between. The CDR3 here is CASSPRGQHNSPLHF. DNA of the CDR3: TGTGCCAGCAGTCCCCGCGGACAGCATAATTCACCCCTCCACTTT.

This chain links TRBV28 with TRBJ1-5, with a possible D match to TRBD1 (5 bases). Between the trimmed V and J ends, which lost 5 bases and 2 bases, there was a span of 22 bases. CDR1 is MDHEN and CDR2 is SYDVKM in the germline V gene. The CDR3 loop spans 18 amino acids. The CDR3 DNA is TGTGCCAGCAGTCCTCCCGGGACGGCCGCCTGGGGCAATCAGCCCCAGCATTTT. Protein: CASSPPGTAAWGNQPQHF.

V and J are TRBV7-2 and TRBJ2-7, with 8 bases fitting TRBD2. From germline, CDR1 is SGHTA and CDR2 FQGNSA. The CDR3 has 16 residues. V was pared by 5 bases and J by 2 bases, with 11 bases of the junction left unmatched. The CDR3 nucleotides are TGTGCCAGCAGCCTCGACTCTAGCGGGTTCGCCTACGAGCAGTACTTC. Its protein is CASSLDSSGFAYEQYF.